This entry concerns a single T cell receptor beta chain. What it binds is unknown. Sequenced by immunoSEQ multiplex PCR; TCRdb stores in-frame clones only, minus some. The sample includes under 55,000 clones, approximately 79% of them seen just once. This entry belongs to a study of radiotherapy plus CTLA-4 blockade in lung cancer. Findings of the study overall: Alongside interferon-beta, early blood T cell clone dynamics were reportedly the best predictor of response.

Germline CDR1 SGHNT, CDR2 YYREEE (reference sequence). The CDR3 is 15 amino acids. Unmatched junction bases numbered 3, after V lost 0 bases and J lost 4 bases. Alongside CTLA-4 blockade with ipilimumab, patients with chemo-refractory metastatic non-small-cell lung cancer received focal radiation. The source of this sequence is a human donor with non-small cell lung cancer who had a partial response to radiotherapy plus ipilimumab. The chain combines TRBV5-4 with TRBJ1-4, with 7 bases identical to TRBD1. The input for sequencing was peripheral blood, taken from a patient treated with radiotherapy plus ipilimumab. DNA for the CDR3: TGTGCCAGCAGCTTGGGGGACAGTCTTAATGAAAAACTGTTTTTT. As protein: CASSLGDSLNEKLFF.